The entry below describes one TCR beta chain. This sample is part of a study of blood T cell repertoires in COVID-19. V shed 4 bases, J shed 4 bases, and the junction held 1 base outside the gene matches. The germline V gene has CDR1 SGHNT and CDR2 YYREEE (reference sequence). The CDR3 is 13 residues long. In the study's own analysis: Reference gene primer amplification gave nucleated cell count estimates. Measured with immunoSEQ multiplex PCR; TCRdb has only the in-frame clones, and not every one. That table furnishes V, J and clone size, whereas the DNA furnished D and trimming. Of 5,500 to 6,000 clones listed, 85% to 90% are singletons.

The V and J genes are TRBV5-4 and TRBJ2-5; 10 bases are shared with TRBD1. The receptor comes from a man aged 55 to 70 with acute or convalescent COVID-19. The sequenced sample consisted of peripheral blood. The CDR3 sequence is CASSRDRGETQYF. The CDR3 region has the DNA TGTGCCAGCAGCCGGGACAGGGGAGAGACCCAGTACTTC.